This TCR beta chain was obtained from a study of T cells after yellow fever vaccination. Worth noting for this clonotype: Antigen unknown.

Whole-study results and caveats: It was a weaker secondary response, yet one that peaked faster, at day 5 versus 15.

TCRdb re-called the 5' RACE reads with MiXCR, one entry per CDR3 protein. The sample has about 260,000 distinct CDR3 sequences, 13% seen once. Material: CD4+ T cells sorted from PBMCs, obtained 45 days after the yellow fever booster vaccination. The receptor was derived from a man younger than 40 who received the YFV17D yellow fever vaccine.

CDR3: CARNLGGGYEQYF. The CDR3 coding sequence is TGTGCCAGAAACCTGGGAGGGGGCTACGAGCAGTACTTC. The chain is built from TRBV28 and TRBJ2-7; a weak D match, TRBD2 (7 bases). Between the trimmed V and J ends, which lost 9 bases and 3 bases, there was a span of 15 bases. This CDR3 contains 13 residues. Germline CDR1 and CDR2: MDHEN and SYDVKM.